In its sample, the clone carrying this T cell receptor beta chain was seen a few times. Method: immunoSEQ multiplex PCR; TCRdb's copy keeps in-frame clones and lacks some. The table includes roughly 63,000 clones, around 73% detected once. The V gene's germline CDR1 is MNHEY and CDR2 SVGAGI. The CDR3 runs 15 residues. Trimming took off 0 bases at V and 0 bases at J, with 7 bases between the two ends. This entry comes from a study of blood T cell repertoires in COVID-19. In the study overall: PBMCs, B-cell-depleted T cells, or T cells were the source of the cDNA or gDNA that made up the material.

This chain links TRBV6-5 with TRBJ2-3; D remains ambiguous. Sequencing input: peripheral blood. The receptor was isolated from an elderly man with acute or convalescent COVID-19. In nucleotides, the CDR3 is TGTGCCAGCAGTTACTCGCAGTCCAGCACAGATACGCAGTATTTT. This codes for CASSYSQSSTDTQYF.